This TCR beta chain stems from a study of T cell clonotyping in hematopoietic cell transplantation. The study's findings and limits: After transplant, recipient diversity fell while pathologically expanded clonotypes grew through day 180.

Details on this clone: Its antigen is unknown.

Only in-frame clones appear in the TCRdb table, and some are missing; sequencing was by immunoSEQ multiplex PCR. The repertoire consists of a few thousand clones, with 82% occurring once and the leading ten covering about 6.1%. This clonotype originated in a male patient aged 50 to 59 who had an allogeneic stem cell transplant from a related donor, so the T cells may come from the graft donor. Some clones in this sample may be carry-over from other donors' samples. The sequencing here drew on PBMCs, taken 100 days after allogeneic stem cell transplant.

CDR3 loop: CASSYDQTVTYEQYF. CDR3 in DNA: TGTGCCAGCAGCTACGACCAGACAGTTACCTACGAGCAGTACTTC. V usage is TRBV11-2 and J usage is TRBJ2-7; TRBD1 might be the D (5 bases). V lost 4 bases and J 2 bases, leaving 15 bases between the germline ends. Germline CDR1 reads SGHAT; CDR2 reads FQNNGV. The CDR3 is 15 amino acids.